In its sample, the clone carrying this T cell receptor (beta chain) was seen once. Profiled with immunoSEQ multiplex PCR; TCRdb holds only in-frame clones, not every one. The table includes roughly 120,000 clones, 80% to 90% detected once. The sample originates from a study of blood T cell repertoires in COVID-19. Whole-study context: The United States, Italy and Spain supplied acute and convalescent COVID-19 samples. From T cells, B-cell-depleted T cells, or PBMCs came the material, which was cDNA or gDNA.

The sample comprised peripheral blood. The source of this sequence is a human donor in a cohort sampled during active COVID-19.

The CDR3: CASSGGGLLNTEAFF. The CDR3 DNA sequence: TGTGCCAGTAGCGGGGGGGGCCTACTGAACACTGAAGCTTTCTTT. This rearrangement joins TRBV19 to TRBJ1-1; possibly TRBD1 for D (6 bases). CDR3 size: 15 residues. Germline V gene lookup returns CDR1 LNHDA and CDR2 SQIVND (reference sequence). With 6 bases removed from V and 0 bases from J, the gap between germline ends came to 14 bases.